A selection of T cell receptor beta chains follows, all from one sample in a study of blood T cell repertoires in COVID-19. Some clones are missing from TCRdb's copy, which holds only in-frame ones; the method was immunoSEQ multiplex PCR. This table holds some 30,000 clones, roughly 84% found once. The sequenced sample was peripheral blood. The source is a human donor in a cohort sampled during active COVID-19. Both conserved end residues are part of each CDR3. Each record gives: clone size, J gene, V gene, CDR3 protein. Clone size appears in some rows only: once, few, many, or a class for an expanded clone.

clone_size: -; j_call: TRBJ2-2; v_call: TRBV5-1; cdr3_aa: CASSFTSGGNGELFF
clone_size: -; j_call: TRBJ1-3; v_call: TRBV2; cdr3_aa: CASSLYNSGNTIYF
clone_size: -; j_call: TRBJ2-1; v_call: TRBV19; cdr3_aa: CASSFTSGGVYNEQFF
clone_size: once; j_call: TRBJ1-1; v_call: TRBV29-1; cdr3_aa: CSAAGDRRAFF
clone_size: few; j_call: TRBJ1-2; v_call: TRBV21-1; cdr3_aa: CASSKAGGGRRSYGYTF
clone_size: -; j_call: TRBJ1-2; v_call: TRBV27; cdr3_aa: CASRARQGNLYGYTF
clone_size: -; j_call: TRBJ2-3; v_call: TRBV29-1; cdr3_aa: CSVGTGASTDTQYF
clone_size: -; j_call: TRBJ2-3; v_call: TRBV18; cdr3_aa: CASSPTSGGTDTQYF
clone_size: -; j_call: TRBJ1-4; v_call: TRBV4-2; cdr3_aa: CASSHGVDGGGEKLFF
clone_size: -; j_call: TRBJ1-1; v_call: TRBV21-1; cdr3_aa: CASSKKGQGDTEAFF
clone_size: -; j_call: TRBJ2-4; v_call: TRBV28; cdr3_aa: CASSWEQGAKNIQYF
clone_size: -; j_call: TRBJ2-4; v_call: TRBV2; cdr3_aa: CASSERPFGENIQYF
clone_size: -; j_call: TRBJ2-2; v_call: TRBV3-1/TRBV3-2; cdr3_aa: CASSQVFMGTGETGELFF
clone_size: -; j_call: TRBJ1-2; v_call: TRBV28; cdr3_aa: CASSYAGSGYTF
clone_size: -; j_call: TRBJ1-1; v_call: TRBV2; cdr3_aa: CAKPKLTANTEAFF
clone_size: -; j_call: TRBJ1-5; v_call: TRBV6-5; cdr3_aa: CASRRTGGRQPQHF
clone_size: -; j_call: TRBJ1-1; v_call: TRBV10-3; cdr3_aa: CAISDRDRGTTEAFF
clone_size: -; j_call: TRBJ1-1; v_call: TRBV7-2; cdr3_aa: CASSLDARGHAFF
clone_size: -; j_call: TRBJ2-1; v_call: TRBV2; cdr3_aa: CASSVTSGGEQFF
clone_size: -; j_call: TRBJ2-7; v_call: TRBV5-5; cdr3_aa: CASSLAEGRYEQYF
clone_size: -; j_call: TRBJ1-2; v_call: TRBV30; cdr3_aa: CAWRGASNYGYTF
clone_size: -; j_call: TRBJ2-5; v_call: TRBV5-1; cdr3_aa: CASSEGGFEETQYF